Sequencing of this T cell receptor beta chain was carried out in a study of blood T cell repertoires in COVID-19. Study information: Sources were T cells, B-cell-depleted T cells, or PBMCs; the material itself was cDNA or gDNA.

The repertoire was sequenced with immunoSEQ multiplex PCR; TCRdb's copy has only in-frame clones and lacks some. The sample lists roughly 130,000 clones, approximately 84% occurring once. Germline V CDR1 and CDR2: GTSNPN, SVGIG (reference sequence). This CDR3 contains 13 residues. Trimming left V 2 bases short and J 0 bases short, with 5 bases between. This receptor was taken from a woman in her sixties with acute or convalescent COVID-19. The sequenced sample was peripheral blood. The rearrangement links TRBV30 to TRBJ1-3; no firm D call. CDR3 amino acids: CAWSLSSGNTIYF. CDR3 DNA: TGTGCCTGGAGTCTAAGCTCTGGAAACACCATATATTTT.